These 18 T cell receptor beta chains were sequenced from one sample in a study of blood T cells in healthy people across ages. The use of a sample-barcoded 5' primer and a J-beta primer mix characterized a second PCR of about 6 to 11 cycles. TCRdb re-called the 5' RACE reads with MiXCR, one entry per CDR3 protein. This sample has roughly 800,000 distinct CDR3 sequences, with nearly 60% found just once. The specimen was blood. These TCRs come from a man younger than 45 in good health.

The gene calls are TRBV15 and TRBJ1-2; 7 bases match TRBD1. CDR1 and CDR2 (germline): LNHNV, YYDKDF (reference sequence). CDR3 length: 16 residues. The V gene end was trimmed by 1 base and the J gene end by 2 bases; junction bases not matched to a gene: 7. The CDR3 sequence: CATSRGTLTGNYGYTF. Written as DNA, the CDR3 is TGTGCCACCAGCAGAGGGACCCTGACAGGGAACTATGGCTACACCTTC.

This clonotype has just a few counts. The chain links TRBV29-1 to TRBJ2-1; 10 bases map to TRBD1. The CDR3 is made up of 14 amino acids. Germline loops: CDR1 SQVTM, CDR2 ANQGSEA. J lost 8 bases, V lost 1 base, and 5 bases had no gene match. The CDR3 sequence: CSVEGDRGLDEQFF. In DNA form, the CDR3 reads TGCAGCGTTGAAGGGGACAGGGGATTGGATGAGCAGTTCTTC.

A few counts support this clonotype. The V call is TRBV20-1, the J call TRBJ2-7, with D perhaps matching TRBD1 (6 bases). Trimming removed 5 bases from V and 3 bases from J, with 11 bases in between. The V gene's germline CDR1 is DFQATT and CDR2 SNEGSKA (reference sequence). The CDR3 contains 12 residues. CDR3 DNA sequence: TGCAGTGCTTGTAAACAGGGCTACGAGCAGTACTTC. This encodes CSACKQGYEQYF.

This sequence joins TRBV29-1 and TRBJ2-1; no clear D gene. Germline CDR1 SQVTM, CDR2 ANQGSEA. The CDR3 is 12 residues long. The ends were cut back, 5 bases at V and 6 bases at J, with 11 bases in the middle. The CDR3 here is CSVKDGRNEQFF. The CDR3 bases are TGCAGCGTTAAGGACGGGCGCAATGAGCAGTTCTTC.

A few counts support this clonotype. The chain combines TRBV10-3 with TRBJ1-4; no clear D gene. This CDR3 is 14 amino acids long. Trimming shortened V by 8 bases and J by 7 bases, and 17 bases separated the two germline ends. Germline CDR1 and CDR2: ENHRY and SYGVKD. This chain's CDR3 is CAIVPGVDGEKLFF. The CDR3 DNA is TGTGCCATCGTCCCCGGGGTCGACGGTGAAAAACTGTTTTTT.

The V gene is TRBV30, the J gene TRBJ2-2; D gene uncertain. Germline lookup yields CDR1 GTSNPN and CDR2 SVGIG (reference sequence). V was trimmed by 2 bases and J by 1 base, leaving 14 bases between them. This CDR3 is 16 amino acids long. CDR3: CAWSLLTKKNTGELFF. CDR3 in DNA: TGTGCCTGGAGTCTGCTGACGAAGAAGAACACCGGGGAGCTGTTTTTT.

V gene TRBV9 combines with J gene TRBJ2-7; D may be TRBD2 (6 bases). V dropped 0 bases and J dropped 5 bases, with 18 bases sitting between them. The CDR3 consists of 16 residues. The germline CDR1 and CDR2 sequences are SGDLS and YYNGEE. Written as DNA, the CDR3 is TGTGCCAGCAGCGTAGGACCCTTGTCGGGGGATGACGAGCAGTACTTC. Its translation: CASSVGPLSGDDEQYF.

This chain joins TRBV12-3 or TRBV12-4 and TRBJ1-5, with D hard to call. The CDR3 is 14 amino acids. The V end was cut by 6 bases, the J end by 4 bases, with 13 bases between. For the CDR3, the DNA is TGTGCCAGCAGCCCTGTCGACGGAAATCAGCCCCAGCATTTT. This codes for CASSPVDGNQPQHF.

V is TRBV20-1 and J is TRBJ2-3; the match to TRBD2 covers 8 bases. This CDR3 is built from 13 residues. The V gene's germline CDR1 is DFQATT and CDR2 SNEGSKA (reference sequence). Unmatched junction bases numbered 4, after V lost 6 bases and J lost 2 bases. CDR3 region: CSAGSGVTDTQYF. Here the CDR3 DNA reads TGCAGTGCCGGTAGCGGGGTCACAGATACGCAGTATTTT.

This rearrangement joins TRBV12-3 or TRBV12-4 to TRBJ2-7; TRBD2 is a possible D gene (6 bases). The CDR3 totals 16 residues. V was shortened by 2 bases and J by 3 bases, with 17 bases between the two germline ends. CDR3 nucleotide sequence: TGTGCCAGCAGTTTACGTGGAGGGAGGCTTAGCTACGAGCAGTACTTC. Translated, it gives CASSLRGGRLSYEQYF.

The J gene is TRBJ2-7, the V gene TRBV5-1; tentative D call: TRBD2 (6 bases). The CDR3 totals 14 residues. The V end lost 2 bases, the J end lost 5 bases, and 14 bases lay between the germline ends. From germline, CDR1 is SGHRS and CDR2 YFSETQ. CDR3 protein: CASSFVGGADEQYF. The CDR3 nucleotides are TGCGCCAGCAGCTTCGTCGGCGGGGCCGACGAGCAGTACTTC.

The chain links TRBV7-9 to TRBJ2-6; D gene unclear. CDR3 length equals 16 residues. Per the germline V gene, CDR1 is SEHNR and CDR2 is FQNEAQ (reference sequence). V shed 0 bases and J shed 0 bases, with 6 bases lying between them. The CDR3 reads CASSLAGTSGANVLTF. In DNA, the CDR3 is TGTGCCAGCAGCTTAGCGGGAACCTCTGGGGCCAACGTCCTGACTTTC.

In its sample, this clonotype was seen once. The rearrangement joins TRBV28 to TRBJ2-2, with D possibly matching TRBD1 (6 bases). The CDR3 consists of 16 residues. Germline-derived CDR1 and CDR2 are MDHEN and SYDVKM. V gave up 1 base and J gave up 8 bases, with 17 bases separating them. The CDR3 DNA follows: TGTGCCAGCAGTTTATACGACCTCAGGGGTCAGGGGGAGCTGTTTTTT. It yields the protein CASSLYDLRGQGELFF.

CDR3 residues: CASSEGGDRGTYGYTF. CDR3 nucleotide sequence: TGTGCCAGCAGTGAAGGGGGTGACAGGGGGACCTATGGCTACACCTTC. J is TRBJ1-2 and V is TRBV6-1, with 9 bases identical to TRBD1. V dropped 1 base and J dropped 4; count of bases not matched to a gene: 7. The germline CDR1 and CDR2 sequences are MNHNS and SASEGT. This CDR3 has 16 amino acids.

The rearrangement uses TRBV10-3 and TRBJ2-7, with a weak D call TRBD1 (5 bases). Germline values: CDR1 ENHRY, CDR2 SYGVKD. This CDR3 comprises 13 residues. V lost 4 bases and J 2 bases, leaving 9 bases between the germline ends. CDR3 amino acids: CAISGEGAYEQYF. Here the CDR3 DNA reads TGTGCCATCAGTGGGGAAGGGGCCTACGAGCAGTACTTC.

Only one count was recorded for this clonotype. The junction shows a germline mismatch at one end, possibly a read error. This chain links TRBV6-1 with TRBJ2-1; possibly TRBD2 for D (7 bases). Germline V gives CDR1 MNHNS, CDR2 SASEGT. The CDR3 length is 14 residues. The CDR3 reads CASTLSGGYNGQFF. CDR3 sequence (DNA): TGTGCCAGTACCCTTTCGGGGGGCTACAATGGGCAGTTCTTC.

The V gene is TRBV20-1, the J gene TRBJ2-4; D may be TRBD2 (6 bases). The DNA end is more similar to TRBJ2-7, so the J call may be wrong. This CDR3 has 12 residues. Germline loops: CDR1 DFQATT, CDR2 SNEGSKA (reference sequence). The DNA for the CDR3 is TGCAGTGCTAGGGGACTTTCCTACGAGCAGTACTTC. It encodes CSARGLSYEQYF.

This chain's CDR3 is CAWTMTSADTQYF. Written as DNA, the CDR3 is TGTGCCTGGACAATGACTAGCGCAGATACGCAGTATTTT. The chain employs TRBV12-3 or TRBV12-4 and TRBJ2-3; 8 bases map to TRBD2. This CDR3 is built from 13 residues. V shed 11 bases and J 4 bases; nucleotides not matched to a gene: 8.